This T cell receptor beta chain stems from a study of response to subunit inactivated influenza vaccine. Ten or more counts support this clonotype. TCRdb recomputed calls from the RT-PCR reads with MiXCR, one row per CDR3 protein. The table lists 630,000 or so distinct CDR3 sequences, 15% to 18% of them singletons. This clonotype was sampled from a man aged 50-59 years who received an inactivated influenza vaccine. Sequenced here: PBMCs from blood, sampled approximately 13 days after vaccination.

DNA for the CDR3: TGTGCCAGCAGTCCCATGGACAGACAAGAGACCCAGTACTTC. As protein: CASSPMDRQETQYF. The chain uses TRBV12-3 or TRBV12-4 and TRBJ2-5; maybe TRBD1 (6 bases). This CDR3 region has 14 residues. The V gene lost 5 bases and the J gene lost 2 bases, with 12 bases spanning the gap.